These T cell receptor beta chains were read from a single sample in a study of OX40 agonist ivuxolimab in advanced cancers. TCRdb keeps only in-frame clones here, not all; method: immunoSEQ multiplex PCR. This table has tens of thousands of clones, around four fifths appearing once. This material consisted of CD4+ or CD8+ T cells sorted from blood, taken in a trial of the OX40 agonist ivuxolimab. The receptors come from an adult with an advanced solid tumor such as melanoma, head and neck, liver or kidney cancer. Each CDR3 is given without its conserved first and last residue. Fields, in order: V gene, J gene, clone size, CDR3 protein. For some rows the clone size is stated as once, few or many, or as a class when expanded; others skip it.

v_call: TRBV9
j_call: TRBJ2-3
clone_size: -
cdr3_aa: ASSVELADTDTQY

v_call: TRBV11-2
j_call: TRBJ1-2
clone_size: -
cdr3_aa: ASSLTRTNYGYT

v_call: TRBV2
j_call: TRBJ2-7
clone_size: -
cdr3_aa: ASSEAGYEQY

v_call: TRBV4-3
j_call: TRBJ2-7
clone_size: -
cdr3_aa: ASSPGQGASYEQY

v_call: TRBV19
j_call: TRBJ2-1
clone_size: -
cdr3_aa: ASSIQLRKEQF

v_call: TRBV29-1
j_call: TRBJ2-7
clone_size: once
cdr3_aa: SVKAGTGYYEQY

v_call: TRBV28
j_call: TRBJ1-1
clone_size: -
cdr3_aa: ASSLWAAEAF

v_call: TRBV28
j_call: TRBJ2-4
clone_size: -
cdr3_aa: ASSVQGSRD

v_call: TRBV19
j_call: TRBJ2-3
clone_size: -
cdr3_aa: ASSIGGQTTDTQY

v_call: TRBV19
j_call: TRBJ1-5
clone_size: -
cdr3_aa: ASSILDRANQPQH

v_call: TRBV28
j_call: TRBJ1-2
clone_size: -
cdr3_aa: ASSILSLAYGYT